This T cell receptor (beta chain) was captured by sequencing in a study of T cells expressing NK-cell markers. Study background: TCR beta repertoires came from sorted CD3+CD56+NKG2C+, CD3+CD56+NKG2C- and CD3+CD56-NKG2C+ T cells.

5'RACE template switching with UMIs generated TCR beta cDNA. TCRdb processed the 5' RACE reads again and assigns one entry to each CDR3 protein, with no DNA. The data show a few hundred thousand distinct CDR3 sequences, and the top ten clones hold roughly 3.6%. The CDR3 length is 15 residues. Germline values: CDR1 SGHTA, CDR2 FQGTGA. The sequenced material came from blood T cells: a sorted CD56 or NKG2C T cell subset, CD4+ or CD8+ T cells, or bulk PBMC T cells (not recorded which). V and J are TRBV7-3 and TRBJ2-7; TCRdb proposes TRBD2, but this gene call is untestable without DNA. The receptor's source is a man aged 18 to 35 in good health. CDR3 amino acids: CASSSGPSSSYEQYF.